This TCR beta chain was profiled in a study of blood T cell repertoires in COVID-19. For the study at large: Spain, Italy and the United States supplied samples that represented acute and convalescent COVID-19.

The CDR3 covers 13 residues. After removal of 5 bases from V and 7 bases from J, the junction contained 6 bases not matched to a gene. Germline loops: CDR1 SGHTA, CDR2 FQGNSA. The assay was immunoSEQ multiplex PCR, and TCRdb's table has in-frame clones only and misses some. Among approximately 200,000 clones, approximately 91% were seen once, and the ten largest hold roughly 2%. Sequenced input: peripheral blood. The receptor's source is a man in his sixties or seventies with active or convalescent COVID-19. The chain links TRBV7-2 to TRBJ1-2; TRBD1 matches at 8 bases. The DNA of the CDR3 is TGTGCCAGCAGCGCGGACAGGGTCGGTGGCTACACCTTC. Its translation is CASSADRVGGYTF.